The T cell receptor beta chain under discussion was sequenced for a study of shared clonotypes between healthy human individuals. Turning to this clone: This same CDR3 is encoded by further DNA sequences in the sample.

Assay used: immunoSEQ multiplex PCR; TCRdb lists only in-frame clones, some missing. The table has approximately 1.5 million clones, roughly 98% seen once; the top ten hold less than 0.55%. This TCR derives from a man in his thirties or forties in good health. Sample: naive CD4+ T cells sorted from blood. Noted subset: CD45RA+ positively selected.

CDR3 sequence (DNA): TGCGCCAGCAGCCTTGACAGGGACTACGAGCAGTACTTC. Its protein product is CASSLDRDYEQYF. The chain is built from TRBV5-1 and TRBJ2-7; 7 nucleotides agree with TRBD1. This CDR3 comprises 13 residues. The trim removed 4 bases at V and 3 bases at J, leaving 4 bases unmatched. Germline V gene data show CDR1 as SGHRS and CDR2 as YFSETQ.